This is a list of T cell receptor beta chains from one sample in a study of shared clonotypes between healthy human individuals. Clones were read by immunoSEQ multiplex PCR, and TCRdb kept only the in-frame ones, dropping some. The repertoire consists of about 2 million clones, with about 95% occurring once and the leading ten covering roughly 1%. Sequenced material: naive CD8+ T cells sorted from blood. These receptors came from a man aged 18 to 29 in good health. CDR3s include the opening cysteine and the closing phenylalanine or tryptophan. The D gene is left open where the match is weak. The size entry is marked missing in some rows and otherwise reads once, few, many or a size class.

. | TRBJ2-1 | 15 | TRBV6-1 | . | CASSDQVVTYNEQFF | TGTGCCAGCAGTGACCAAGTCGTCACCTACAATGAGCAGTTCTTC
TRBD1 | TRBJ2-7 | 15 | TRBV28 | . | CASSFPGQGVYEQYF | TGTGCCAGCAGTTTCCCGGGACAGGGTGTCTACGAGCAGTACTTC
TRBD1 | TRBJ1-2 | 12 | TRBV6-5 | . | CASSSDDRVVTF | TGTGCCAGCAGTTCTGACGACAGGGTGGTTACCTTC
TRBD1 | TRBJ2-7 | 13 | TRBV2 | . | CASSLGTAYEQYF | TGTGCCAGCAGTTTAGGGACAGCATACGAGCAGTACTTC
TRBD2 | TRBJ2-1 | 16 | TRBV4-3 | once | CASSQDRGGRSNEQFF | TGCGCCAGCAGCCAAGATCGGGGCGGGAGGAGTAATGAGCAGTTCTTC
. | TRBJ2-2 | 12 | TRBV10-1 | . | CASSESPGELFF | TGCGCCAGCAGTGAGTCACCCGGGGAGCTGTTTTTT
. | TRBJ2-3 | 13 | TRBV14 | . | CASSQAYTDTQYF | TGTGCCAGCAGCCAAGCCTACACAGATACGCAGTATTTT
. | TRBJ2-3 | 16 | TRBV7-8 | . | CASSLYPAEGTDTQYF | TGTGCCAGCAGCTTATACCCAGCGGAAGGCACAGATACGCAGTATTTT
. | TRBJ2-7 | 16 | TRBV29-1 | . | CSVSRDSQGVSYEQYF | TGCAGCGTGAGTAGGGATTCACAGGGTGTATCCTACGAGCAGTACTTC
TRBD1 | TRBJ2-1 | 15 | TRBV7-6 | . | CASSPAGGSYNEQFF | TGTGCCAGCAGCCCGGCAGGGGGCTCCTACAATGAGCAGTTCTTC
TRBD2 | TRBJ2-1 | 14 | TRBV30 | . | CAWRGLGAYNEQFF | TGTGCCTGGCGAGGACTAGGGGCATACAATGAGCAGTTCTTC
. | TRBJ2-7 | 13 | TRBV27 | . | CASSLSVSYEQYF | TGTGCCAGCAGTTTATCAGTATCCTACGAGCAGTACTTC
. | TRBJ1-1 | 15 | TRBV5-1 | . | CASSLDLARWTEAFF | TGCGCCAGCAGCTTGGATTTGGCCCGCTGGACTGAAGCTTTCTTT
. | TRBJ2-5 | 16 | TRBV21-1 | . | CASSKRWAGGRETQYF | TGTGCCAGCAGCAAAAGATGGGCGGGGGGACGAGAGACCCAGTACTTC
. | TRBJ2-4 | 14 | TRBV28 | . | CASIQGGPKNIQYF | TGTGCCAGCATCCAGGGGGGGCCCAAAAACATTCAGTACTTC
. | TRBJ1-5 | 14 | TRBV19 | . | CASNRDDSNQPQHF | TGTGCCAGTAATCGGGACGATAGCAATCAGCCCCAGCATTTT
TRBD1 | TRBJ1-2 | 14 | TRBV29-1 | . | CSVATGTPSLGYTF | TGCAGCGTAGCGACAGGGACCCCCTCGCTCGGCTACACCTTC
. | TRBJ2-7 | 13 | TRBV27 | . | CASSLRGSYGQYF | TGTGCCAGCAGCCTCCGGGGGTCTTACGGGCAGTACTTC
. | TRBJ1-1 | 13 | TRBV7-9 | few | CASSPTGNTEAFF | TGTGCCAGCAGCCCGACAGGGAACACTGAAGCTTTCTTT
. | TRBJ1-1 | 13 | TRBV27 | . | CASRARGTDEAFF | TGTGCCAGCAGAGCTAGGGGGACGGACGAAGCTTTCTTT
TRBD2 | TRBJ2-7 | 17 | TRBV30 | . | CAWSKIPPGLAVMKQYF | TGTGCCTGGAGCAAAATCCCGCCGGGACTAGCTGTGATGAAGCAGTACTTC
. | TRBJ1-3 | 15 | TRBV27 | . | CASSTTGLSGNTIYF | TGTGCCAGCAGTACTACAGGACTCTCTGGAAACACCATATATTTT
TRBD2 | TRBJ2-7 | 15 | TRBV10-3 | . | CAISDPASGIYEQYF | TGTGCCATCAGTGACCCGGCTAGCGGGATCTACGAGCAGTACTTC
. | TRBJ2-1 | 15 | TRBV5-8 | . | CASSGLASSYNEQFF | TGTGCCAGCAGTGGTCTAGCTAGCTCCTACAATGAGCAGTTCTTC
. | TRBJ2-5 | 15 | TRBV11-2 | . | CASSPPRSGQETQYF | TGTGCCAGCAGCCCTCCGCGGAGCGGCCAAGAGACCCAGTACTTC
. | TRBJ2-6 | 14 | TRBV12-1 | . | CALSPASGANVLTF | TGTGCCCTATCCCCGGCTTCCGGGGCCAACGTCCTGACTTTC
. | TRBJ2-3 | 13 | TRBV7-9 | . | CASSLVGENTQYF | TGTGCCAGCAGCTTAGTCGGGGAGAATACGCAGTATTTT
TRBD1 | TRBJ1-1 | 14 | TRBV7-9 | . | CASTGQGMNTEAFF | TGTGCCAGCACCGGACAGGGCATGAACACTGAAGCTTTCTTT
TRBD2 | TRBJ2-7 | 16 | TRBV10-3 | . | CAISNSLAGDLYEQYF | TGTGCCATCAGCAACTCCCTAGCGGGAGACCTCTACGAGCAGTACTTC
. | TRBJ2-1 | 15 | TRBV19 | . | CASSIGGTAYNEQFF | TGTGCCAGTAGTATAGGGGGGACCGCCTACAATGAGCAGTTCTTC
. | TRBJ2-2 | 16 | TRBV11-2 | . | CASSLESGPNTGELFF | TGTGCCAGCAGCTTAGAAAGCGGTCCAAACACCGGGGAGCTGTTTTTT
. | TRBJ2-2 | 13 | TRBV25-1 | . | CASSEGVPGELFF | TGTGCCAGCAGTGAAGGGGTGCCCGGGGAGCTGTTTTTT
TRBD1 | TRBJ2-3 | 17 | TRBV4-1 | . | CASSQGGDRRFTDTQYF | TGCGCCAGCAGCCAAGGTGGGGACAGGCGGTTCACAGATACGCAGTATTTT
. | TRBJ2-3 | 12 | TRBV7-2 | . | CARAEGTDTQYF | TGTGCCAGGGCGGAGGGCACAGATACGCAGTATTTT
. | TRBJ1-4 | 14 | TRBV7-9 | once | CASSLVTENEKLFF | TGTGCCAGCAGCTTAGTAACTGAGAATGAAAAACTGTTTTTT
. | TRBJ1-1 | 14 | TRBV9 | . | CASSVVLDNTEAFF | TGTGCCAGCAGCGTAGTTCTCGACAACACTGAAGCTTTCTTT
. | TRBJ2-5 | 14 | TRBV2 | . | CASGRGDDQETQYF | TGTGCCAGCGGCAGGGGGGACGATCAAGAGACCCAGTACTTC
. | TRBJ2-7 | 15 | TRBV27 | . | CASSLSPVGSYEQYF | TGTGCCAGCAGTTTATCACCGGTCGGGAGCTACGAGCAGTACTTC
. | TRBJ2-7 | 13 | TRBV27 | . | CASSLSPDSEQYF | TGTGCCAGCAGTCTATCCCCCGACAGCGAGCAGTACTTC
TRBD2 | TRBJ2-1 | 13 | TRBV27 | . | CASSSSSGNEQFF | TGTGCCAGCAGCTCCTCTAGCGGTAATGAGCAGTTCTTC
. | TRBJ2-7 | 15 | TRBV6-5 | . | CASSYSGAGVSEQYF | TGTGCCAGCAGTTACTCGGGGGCCGGAGTCTCCGAGCAGTACTTC
. | TRBJ1-4 | 14 | TRBV5-6 | many | CASSLEQGGEKLFF | TGTGCCAGCAGCTTGGAACAGGGTGGTGAAAAACTGTTTTTT
TRBD1 | TRBJ2-7 | 13 | TRBV29-1 | . | CSVGTGPLYEQYF | TGCAGCGTTGGGACAGGCCCTTTGTACGAGCAGTACTTC
. | TRBJ1-1 | 14 | TRBV19 | . | CASSIVTGNTEAFF | TGTGCCAGTAGTATAGTAACGGGGAACACTGAAGCTTTCTTT
. | TRBJ2-7 | 14 | TRBV9 | . | CASSVGPPFYEQYF | TGTGCCAGCAGCGTTGGGCCGCCTTTCTACGAGCAGTACTTC
. | TRBJ1-5 | 13 | TRBV7-9 | . | CASSPWGDGPQHF | TGTGCCAGCAGCCCCTGGGGGGACGGCCCCCAGCATTTT
. | TRBJ2-7 | 14 | TRBV6-1 | once | CASIRSGDPYEQYF | TGTGCCAGCATCCGTTCGGGGGATCCCTACGAGCAGTACTTC
. | TRBJ1-1 | 13 | TRBV9 | . | CASSSPTEGLTFF | TGTGCCAGCAGCTCCCCGACCGAGGGATTAACTTTCTTT
. | TRBJ2-7 | 15 | TRBV27 | . | CASSLKGQTSYEQYF | TGTGCCAGCAGTTTAAAGGGACAAACCTCCTACGAGCAGTACTTC
TRBD2 | TRBJ2-7 | 20 | TRBV30 | . | CAWSSGLAGGNTLPLDEQYF | TGTGCCTGGAGCTCGGGACTAGCGGGAGGGAATACTCTTCCTCTTGACGAGCAGTACTTC
TRBD1 | TRBJ2-7 | 15 | TRBV2 | . | CASSGLDRSSYEQYF | TGTGCCAGCAGTGGGCTGGACAGGAGCTCCTACGAGCAGTACTTC
. | TRBJ2-5 | 13 | TRBV7-6 | . | CASGSWSQETQYF | TGTGCCAGCGGGAGTTGGAGTCAAGAGACCCAGTACTTC
. | TRBJ2-7 | 15 | TRBV7-9 | . | CASSSPLSPGYEQYF | TGTGCCAGCAGCTCCCCCCTGAGTCCAGGGTACGAGCAGTACTTC
. | TRBJ1-1 | 15 | TRBV11-2 | once | CASSSHREAVPEAFF | TGTGCCAGCAGCTCCCACAGGGAGGCGGTCCCTGAAGCTTTCTTT
. | TRBJ2-2 | 13 | TRBV7-2 | . | CASSENLTGELFF | TGTGCCAGCAGCGAAAACCTCACCGGGGAGCTGTTTTTT
TRBD1 | TRBJ2-7 | 15 | TRBV4-1 | . | CASSQSGTGAYEQYF | TGCGCCAGCAGCCAGTCCGGGACAGGGGCCTACGAGCAGTACTTC
TRBD1 | TRBJ1-2 | 13 | TRBV5-4 | once | CASSSGQGEGYTF | TGTGCCAGCAGCTCTGGACAGGGTGAGGGCTACACCTTC
TRBD2 | TRBJ2-3 | 16 | TRBV5-4 | . | CASSPGDYRSTDTQYF | TGTGCCAGCAGCCCTGGGGACTACAGATCCACAGATACGCAGTATTTT
TRBD2 | TRBJ2-3 | 16 | TRBV27 | . | CASAPSTSGSTDTQYF | TGTGCCAGCGCACCATCGACTAGCGGGAGTACAGATACGCAGTATTTT
. | TRBJ2-7 | 15 | TRBV5-4 | . | CASSLETSPSYEQYF | TGTGCCAGCAGCTTGGAGACAAGTCCTTCCTACGAGCAGTACTTC